This TCR beta chain was captured in a study of blood T cell repertoires in COVID-19. About the study: Specimens from acute and convalescent COVID-19 originated in the United States, Italy and Spain. PBMCs, B-cell-depleted T cells, or T cells were the source of the cDNA or gDNA that made up the material.

The CDR3 covers 16 residues. V was pared by 2 bases and J by 2 bases, with 15 bases between. CDR1 is SGHTA and CDR2 is FQGNSA in the germline V gene. Source study methods: Reference gene primer amplification yielded estimated nucleated cell counts. Assay: immunoSEQ multiplex PCR; the TCRdb copy retains only in-frame clones and omits some. That table gives V, J and clone size, and the DNA gave D and trimming. The data contain some 180,000 clones, about nine tenths of them singletons. The source of this sequence is a man in his sixties or seventies with active or convalescent COVID-19. Sequenced material: peripheral blood. This chain joins TRBV7-2 and TRBJ1-2; a weak D match, TRBD1 (6 bases). CDR3 DNA: TGTGCCAGCAGCTTAATGGGCGCAGGGGCGAACTATGGCTACACCTTC. It codes for CASSLMGAGANYGYTF.